This T cell receptor (beta chain) was captured in a study of a mutant IDH1 vaccine in newly diagnosed glioma. TCRdb's table, derived via immunoSEQ multiplex PCR, lists solely in-frame clones and lacks some. The repertoire holds some 70,000 clones, with around 82% as singletons. In the case of this clone: Its matching antigen is unknown.

Germline trimming cut 4 bases from V and 2 bases from J; bases unmatched to any gene: 6. The CDR3 has 16 amino acids. In germline, CDR1 is MGHRA, CDR2 YSYEKL. This sample's time point: week 23, last vaccination. It was 300 ug of mutant IDH1 20-mer peptide that made up each vaccine dose, given with topical imiquimod. The rearrangement uses TRBV4-1 and TRBJ2-3; 10 bases are shared with TRBD1. The sample in question was PBMCs, obtained from a glioma patient whose treatment included an IDH1 peptide vaccine. The clonotype was recovered from a man in his late teens or twenties with glioma. This CDR3 reads CASSLFGTGATDTQYF. The CDR3 coding sequence is TGCGCCAGCAGCCTGTTCGGGACAGGGGCCACAGATACGCAGTATTTT.